This TCR beta chain was sequenced for a study of control samples from healthy donors and cancer patients. This clone has a handful of counts. The protocol was immunoSEQ multiplex PCR, while the TCRdb copy is restricted to in-frame clones and leaves out a portion. Among 110,000 to 150,000 clones, around 90% were seen once, and the ten largest hold about 4.9%. This sequence originates from a man younger than 45 in good health. The sample comprised blood.

The CDR3 DNA follows: TGTGCCAGCAGCAGACCGCCGGGCTACAATGAGCAGTTCTTC. Amino acids: CASSRPPGYNEQFF. The V and J genes are TRBV6-5 and TRBJ2-1; D not resolved. Germline V lookup: CDR1 MNHEY, CDR2 SVGAGI. Between the trimmed V and J ends, which lost 6 bases and 3 bases, there was a span of 12 bases. The CDR3 loop spans 14 amino acids.